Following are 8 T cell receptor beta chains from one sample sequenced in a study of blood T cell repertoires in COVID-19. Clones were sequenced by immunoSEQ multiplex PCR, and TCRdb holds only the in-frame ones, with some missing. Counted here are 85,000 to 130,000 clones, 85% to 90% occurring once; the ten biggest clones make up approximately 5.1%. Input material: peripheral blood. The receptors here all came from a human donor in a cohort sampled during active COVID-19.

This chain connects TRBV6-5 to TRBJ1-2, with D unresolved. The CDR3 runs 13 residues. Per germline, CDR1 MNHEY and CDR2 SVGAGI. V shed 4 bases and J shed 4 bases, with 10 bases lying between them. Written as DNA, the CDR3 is TGTGCCAGCAGTTCTGGCGGGGTCTATGGCTACACCTTC. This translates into CASSSGGVYGYTF.

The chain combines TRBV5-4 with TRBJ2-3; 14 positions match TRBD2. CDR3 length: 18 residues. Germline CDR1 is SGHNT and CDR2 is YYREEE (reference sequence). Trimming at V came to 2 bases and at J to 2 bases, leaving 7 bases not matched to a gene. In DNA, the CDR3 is TGTGCCAGCAGCTTACGACTAGCGGGGGGGCGTCCCACAGATACGCAGTATTTT. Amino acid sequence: CASSLRLAGGRPTDTQYF.

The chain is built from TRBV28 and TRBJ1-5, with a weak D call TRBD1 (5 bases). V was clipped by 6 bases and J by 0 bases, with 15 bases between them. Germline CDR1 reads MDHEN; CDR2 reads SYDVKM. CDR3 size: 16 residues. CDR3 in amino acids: CASSRRGGYSNQPQHF. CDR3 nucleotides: TGTGCCAGCAGCCGACGGGGGGGATATAGCAATCAGCCCCAGCATTTT. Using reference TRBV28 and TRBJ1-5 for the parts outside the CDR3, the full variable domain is DVKVTQSSRYLVKRTGEKVFLECVQDMDHENMFWYRQDPGLGLRLIYFSYDVKMKEKGDIPEGYSVSREKKERFSLILESASTNQTSMYLCASSRRGGYSNQPQHFGDGTRLSIL.

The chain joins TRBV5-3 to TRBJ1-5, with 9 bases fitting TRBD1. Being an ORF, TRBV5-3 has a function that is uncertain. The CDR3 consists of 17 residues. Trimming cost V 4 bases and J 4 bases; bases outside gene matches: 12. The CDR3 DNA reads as TGTGCCAGAAGCGGAACCGGGACAGGGATCGGAAATCAGCCCCAGCATTTT. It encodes CARSGTGTGIGNQPQHF.

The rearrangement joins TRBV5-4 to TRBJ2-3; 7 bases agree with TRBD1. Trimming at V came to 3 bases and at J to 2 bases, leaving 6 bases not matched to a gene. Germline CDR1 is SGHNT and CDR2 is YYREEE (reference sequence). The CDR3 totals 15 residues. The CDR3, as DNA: TGTGCCAGCAGCTACGGGACAGCTAACACAGATACGCAGTATTTT. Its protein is CASSYGTANTDTQYF.

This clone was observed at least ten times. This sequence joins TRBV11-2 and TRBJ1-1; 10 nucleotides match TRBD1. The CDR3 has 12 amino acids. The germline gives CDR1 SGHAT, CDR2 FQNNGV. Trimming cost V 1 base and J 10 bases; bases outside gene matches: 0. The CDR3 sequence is CASSLGQGAAFF. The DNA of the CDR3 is TGTGCCAGCAGCTTAGGACAGGGGGCAGCTTTCTTT. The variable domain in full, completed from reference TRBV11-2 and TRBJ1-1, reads EAGVAQSPRYKIIEKRQSVAFWCNPISGHATLYWYQQILGQGPKLLIQFQNNGVVDDSQLPKDRFSAERLKGVDSTLKIQPAKLEDSAVYLCASSLGQGAAFFGQGTRLTVV.

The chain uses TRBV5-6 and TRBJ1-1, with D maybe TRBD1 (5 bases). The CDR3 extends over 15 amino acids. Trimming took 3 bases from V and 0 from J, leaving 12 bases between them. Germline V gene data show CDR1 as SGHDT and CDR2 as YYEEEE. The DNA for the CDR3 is TGTGCCAGCAGCTCCCGACAGAAGTTGAACACTGAAGCTTTCTTT. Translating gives CASSSRQKLNTEAFF.

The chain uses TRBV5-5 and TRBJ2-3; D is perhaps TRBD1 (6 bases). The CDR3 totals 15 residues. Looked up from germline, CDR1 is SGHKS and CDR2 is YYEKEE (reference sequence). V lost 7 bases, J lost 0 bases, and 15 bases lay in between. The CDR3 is CASARTETSTDTQYF. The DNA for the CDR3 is TGTGCCAGCGCGAGGACAGAAACTAGCACAGATACGCAGTATTTT. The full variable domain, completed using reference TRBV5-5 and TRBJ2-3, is DAGVTQSPTHLIKTRGQQVTLRCSPISGHKSVSWYQQVLGQGPQFIFQYYEKEERGRGNFPDRFSARQFPNYSSELNVNALLLGDSALYLCASARTETSTDTQYFGPGTRLTVL.